This TCR beta chain appears in the sequencing data of a study of T cell changes during pregnancy in multiple sclerosis. CDR1 is SQVTM and CDR2 is ANQGSEA in the germline V gene. The CDR3 extends over 11 amino acids. V lost 3 bases, J lost 3 bases, and 5 bases lay in between. Measured with immunoSEQ multiplex PCR; TCRdb has only the in-frame clones, and not every one. This sample has more than 25,000 clones, with roughly 87% found just once. This chain links TRBV29-1 with TRBJ1-1; no definite D call. Material: CD8+ T cells from peripheral blood mononuclear cells, obtained in the first trimester of pregnancy. The TCR sequence derives from a female donor with multiple sclerosis, enrolled in a pregnancy study. As DNA, the CDR3 is TGCAGCGTTGACCCGTACACTGAAGCTTTCTTT. Translating gives CSVDPYTEAFF.